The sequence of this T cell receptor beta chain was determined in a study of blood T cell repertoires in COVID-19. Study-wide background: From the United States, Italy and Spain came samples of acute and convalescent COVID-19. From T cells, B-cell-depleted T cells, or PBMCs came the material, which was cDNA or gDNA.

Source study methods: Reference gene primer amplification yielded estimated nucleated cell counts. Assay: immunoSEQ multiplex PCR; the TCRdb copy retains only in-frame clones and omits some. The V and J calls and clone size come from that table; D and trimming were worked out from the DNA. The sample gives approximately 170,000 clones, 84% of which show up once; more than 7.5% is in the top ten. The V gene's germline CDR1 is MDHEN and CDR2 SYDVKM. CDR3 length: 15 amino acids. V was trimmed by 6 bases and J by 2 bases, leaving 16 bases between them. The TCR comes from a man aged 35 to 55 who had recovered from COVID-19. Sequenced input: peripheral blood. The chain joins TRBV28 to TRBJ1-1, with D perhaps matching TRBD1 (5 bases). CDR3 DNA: TGTGCCAGCAGCCAGGGTTCCCTTTTCAACACTGAAGCTTTCTTT. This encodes CASSQGSLFNTEAFF.